The 14 T cell receptor beta chains below all came from one sample that was sequenced in a study of shared clonotypes between healthy human individuals. Method: immunoSEQ multiplex PCR; TCRdb's copy keeps in-frame clones and lacks some. This sample yields roughly 2.2 million clones, of which more than 85% are seen a single time; about 0.37% belongs to the top ten. Sequencing was done on a sample of naive CD4+ T cells from PBMCs. The subset here: CD45RA+ positively selected. Receptor source: a young man in good health. Some clones in this sample may be carry-over from other donors' samples.

This chain connects TRBV4-2 to TRBJ2-1; a weak D match, TRBD1 (6 bases). This CDR3 has 14 amino acids. The germline CDR1 and CDR2 sequences are LGHNA and YNFKEQ. Trimming removed 4 bases at V and 8 bases at J, with 15 bases between. CDR3 sequence: CASSRLGTNDEQFF. The CDR3 DNA is TGTGCCAGCAGCCGGTTAGGGACAAACGATGAGCAGTTCTTC.

The J gene is TRBJ2-1, the V gene TRBV6-5; D remains unclear. The CDR3 is 14 amino acids. Per the germline V gene, CDR1 is MNHEY and CDR2 is SVGAGI. V lost 6 bases to trimming and J lost 4 bases, with 13 bases between them. This chain's CDR3 is CASRVAREYNEQFF. CDR3 nucleotide sequence: TGTGCCAGCAGGGTGGCTAGAGAGTACAATGAGCAGTTCTTC.

This chain connects TRBV10-3 to TRBJ1-2, with 9 bases aligning to TRBD1. The CDR3 consists of 17 residues. Germline trimming cut 6 bases from V and 3 bases from J; bases unmatched to any gene: 14. Looked up from germline, CDR1 is ENHRY and CDR2 is SYGVKD. This CDR3 is CAISSTRDRAKDYGYTF. The CDR3 DNA reads TGTGCCATCAGCTCGACTCGGGACAGGGCAAAGGACTATGGCTACACCTTC.

The chain employs TRBV19 and TRBJ2-7; tentative D call: TRBD1 (6 bases). The germline V and J ends were trimmed by 1 base and 7 bases, with 17 bases remaining between them. The CDR3 is 15 residues long. Germline V CDR1 and CDR2: LNHDA, SQIVND (reference sequence). In DNA form, the CDR3 reads TGTGCCAGTAGTATAGGTCCTGGGGGCGGCAATGAGCAGTACTTC. Protein: CASSIGPGGGNEQYF.

The chain uses TRBV4-2 and TRBJ1-2; maybe TRBD1 (6 bases). The V end lost 4 bases, the J end lost 0 bases, and 15 bases lay between the germline ends. Germline CDR1 LGHNA, CDR2 YNFKEQ. The CDR3 totals 16 residues. CDR3 sequence reads: CASSRSPGQANYGYTF. For the CDR3, the DNA is TGTGCCAGCAGCCGAAGCCCGGGACAAGCTAACTATGGCTACACCTTC.

This chain connects TRBV6-1 to TRBJ1-1; 10 bases match TRBD1. V lost 0 bases to trimming and J lost 5 bases; unmatched junction nucleotides: 6. The CDR3 is 16 amino acids. Germline V gene lookup returns CDR1 MNHNS and CDR2 SASEGT. The CDR3 protein is CASSEAPGTGVTEAFF. The CDR3, as DNA: TGTGCCAGCAGTGAAGCCCCCGGGACAGGGGTGACTGAAGCTTTCTTT.

The CDR3: CAISIAGGSYNEQFF. The CDR3 nucleotides read TGTGCCATCAGCATAGCGGGAGGGTCCTACAATGAGCAGTTCTTC. The V and J genes are TRBV10-3 and TRBJ2-1, with 11 bases that match TRBD2. Germline CDR1 and CDR2: ENHRY and SYGVKD. This CDR3 contains 15 residues. The V segment lost 6 bases and the J segment 1 base; nucleotides outside the gene matches: 2.

The chain combines TRBV28 with TRBJ1-5; 8 bases align to TRBD1. The CDR3 loop spans 12 amino acids. The V gene's germline CDR1 is MDHEN and CDR2 SYDVKM. The V segment lost 10 bases and the J segment 9 bases; nucleotides outside the gene matches: 8. The CDR3 region is CATRTGRGPQHF. Written as DNA, the CDR3 is TGTGCCACCCGGACAGGGCGAGGGCCCCAGCATTTT.

This clone was detected only once. The sample has other DNA sequences that encode this CDR3 too. The V and J genes are TRBV28 and TRBJ2-2, with D uncertain. Trimming took 5 bases from V and 5 from J, leaving 6 bases between them. CDR3 length: 12 residues. CDR1 is MDHEN and CDR2 is SYDVKM in the germline V gene. The CDR3, as DNA: TGTGCCAGCAGTCTCTCGACCGGGGAGCTGTTTTTT. This gives the protein CASSLSTGELFF.

The genes are TRBV27 and TRBJ2-7; D tentatively fits TRBD1 or TRBD2 (5 bases each). Germline V gives CDR1 MNHEY, CDR2 SMNVEV (reference sequence). V was cut by 11 bases and J by 5 bases, with 16 bases left in between. CDR3 length equals 12 residues. CDR3 nucleotides: TGTGCCGCGTGGGGTCTGGGACACGAGCAGTACTTC. Protein sequence: CAAWGLGHEQYF.

The V gene is TRBV5-4, the J gene TRBJ2-7; a weak D match, TRBD2 (6 bases). The CDR3 is made up of 16 amino acids. Trimming cost V 5 bases and J 1 base, with 19 bases left between them. The germline gives CDR1 SGHNT, CDR2 YYREEE (reference sequence). The CDR3 sequence is CASSLIGSGLSYEQYF. The CDR3 DNA follows: TGTGCCAGCAGTCTAATCGGAAGTGGACTATCCTACGAGCAGTACTTC.

The chain has TRBV18 and TRBJ1-2; 9 bases line up with TRBD1. This CDR3 contains 17 residues. Trimming removed 6 bases from V and 2 bases from J; junction bases left unmatched: 13. Germline V gene data show CDR1 as KGHSH and CDR2 as LQKENI. The CDR3 spells CASSSSGTGLVNYGYTF. The CDR3 region has the DNA TGTGCCAGCTCGAGTTCCGGGACAGGGTTGGTGAACTATGGCTACACCTTC.

The chain joins TRBV27 to TRBJ2-6; 7 bases are shared with TRBD1. The CDR3 runs 15 residues. The V and J ends lost 5 bases and 6 bases, in that order; junction bases with no gene match: 7. The germline V gene encodes CDR1 MNHEY and CDR2 SMNVEV (reference sequence). The CDR3 spells CASSPLDRVANVLTF. The CDR3 nucleotides read TGTGCCAGCAGTCCGCTCGACAGGGTGGCCAACGTCCTGACTTTC.

The rearrangement links TRBV29-1 to TRBJ2-5; D may correspond to TRBD1 or TRBD2 (5 bases each). CDR1 SQVTM and CDR2 ANQGSEA come from the germline V gene. This CDR3 is 14 amino acids long. Between the trimmed V and J ends, which lost 0 bases and 9 bases, there was a span of 17 bases. The CDR3 region has the DNA TGCAGCGTTGAAGATCTGTCGTGGGGGAGCCCCCAGTACTTC. Its protein product is CSVEDLSWGSPQYF.